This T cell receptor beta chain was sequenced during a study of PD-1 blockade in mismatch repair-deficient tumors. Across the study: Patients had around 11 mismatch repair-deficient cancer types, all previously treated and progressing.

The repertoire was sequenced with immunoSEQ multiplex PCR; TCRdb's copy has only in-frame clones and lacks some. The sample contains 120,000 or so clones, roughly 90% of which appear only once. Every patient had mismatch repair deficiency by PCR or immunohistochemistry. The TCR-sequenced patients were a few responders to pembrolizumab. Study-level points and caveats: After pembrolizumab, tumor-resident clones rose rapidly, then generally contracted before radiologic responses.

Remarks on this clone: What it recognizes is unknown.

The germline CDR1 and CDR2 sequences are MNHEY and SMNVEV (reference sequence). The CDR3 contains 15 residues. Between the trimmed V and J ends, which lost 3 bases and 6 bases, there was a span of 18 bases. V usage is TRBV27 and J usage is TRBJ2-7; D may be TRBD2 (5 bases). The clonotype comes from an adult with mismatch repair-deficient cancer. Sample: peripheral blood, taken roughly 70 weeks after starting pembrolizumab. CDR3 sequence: CASSLSPFRGREQYF. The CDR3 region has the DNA TGTGCCAGCAGTTTGTCCCCCTTTCGAGGGCGCGAGCAGTACTTC.